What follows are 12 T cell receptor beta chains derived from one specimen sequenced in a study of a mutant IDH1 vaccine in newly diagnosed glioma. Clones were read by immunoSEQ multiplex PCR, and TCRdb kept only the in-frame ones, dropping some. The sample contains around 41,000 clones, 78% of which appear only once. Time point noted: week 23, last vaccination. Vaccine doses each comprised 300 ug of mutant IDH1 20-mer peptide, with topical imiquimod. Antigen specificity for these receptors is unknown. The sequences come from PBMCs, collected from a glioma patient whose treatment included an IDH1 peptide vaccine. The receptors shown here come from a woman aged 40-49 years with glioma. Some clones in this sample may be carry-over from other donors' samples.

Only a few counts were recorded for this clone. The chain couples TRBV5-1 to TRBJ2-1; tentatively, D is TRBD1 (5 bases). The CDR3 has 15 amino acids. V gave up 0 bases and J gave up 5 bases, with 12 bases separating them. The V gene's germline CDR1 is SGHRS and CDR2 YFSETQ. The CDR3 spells CASSLGQPANNEQFF. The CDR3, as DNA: TGCGCCAGCAGCTTGGGACAGCCGGCAAACAATGAGCAGTTCTTC. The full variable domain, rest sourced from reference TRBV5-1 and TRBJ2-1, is KAGVTQTPRYLIKTRGQQVTLSCSPISGHRSVSWYQQTPGQGLQFLFEYFSETQRNKGNFPGRFSGRQFSNSRSEMNVSTLELGDSALYLCASSLGQPANNEQFFGPGTRLTVL.

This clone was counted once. CDR3 sequence reads: CAWSRGRGAEAFF. The CDR3 DNA is TGTGCCTGGAGCAGGGGTCGGGGGGCTGAAGCTTTCTTT. This sequence joins TRBV30 and TRBJ1-1; perhaps TRBD1 as D (6 bases). The V end was cut by 3 bases, the J end by 6 bases, with 14 bases between. This CDR3 spans 13 amino acids. Germline lookup yields CDR1 GTSNPN and CDR2 SVGIG (reference sequence).

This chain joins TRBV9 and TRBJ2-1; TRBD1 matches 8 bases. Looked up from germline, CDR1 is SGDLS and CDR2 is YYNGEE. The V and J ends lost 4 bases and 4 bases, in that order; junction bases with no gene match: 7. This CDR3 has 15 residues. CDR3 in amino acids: CASSPRDRTYNEQFF. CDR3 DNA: TGTGCCAGCAGCCCCCGGGACAGGACTTACAATGAGCAGTTCTTC.

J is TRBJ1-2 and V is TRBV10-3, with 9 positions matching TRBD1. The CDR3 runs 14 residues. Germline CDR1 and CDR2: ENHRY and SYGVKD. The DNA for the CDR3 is TGTGCGGTCTGGACAGGGGAAGAGAACTATGGCTACACCTTC. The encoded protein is CAVWTGEENYGYTF.

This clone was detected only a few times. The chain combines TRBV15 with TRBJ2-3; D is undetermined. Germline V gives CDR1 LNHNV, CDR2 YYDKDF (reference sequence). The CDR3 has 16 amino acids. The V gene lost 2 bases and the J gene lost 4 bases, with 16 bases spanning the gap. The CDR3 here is CATSRPLADTADTQYF. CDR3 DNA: TGTGCCACCAGCAGACCCCTCGCTGACACCGCAGATACGCAGTATTTT. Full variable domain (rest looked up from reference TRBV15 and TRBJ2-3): DAMVIQNPRYQVTQFGKPVTLSCSQTLNHNVMYWYQQKSSQAPKLLFHYYDKDFNNEADTPDNFQSRRPNTSFCFLDIRSPGLGDTAMYLCATSRPLADTADTQYFGPGTRLTVL.

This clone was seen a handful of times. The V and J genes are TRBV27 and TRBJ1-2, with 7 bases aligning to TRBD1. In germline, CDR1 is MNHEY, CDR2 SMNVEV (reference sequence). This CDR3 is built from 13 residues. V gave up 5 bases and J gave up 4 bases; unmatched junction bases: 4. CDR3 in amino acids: CASSGQDRYGYTF. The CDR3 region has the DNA TGTGCCAGCAGTGGACAGGACCGCTATGGCTACACCTTC.

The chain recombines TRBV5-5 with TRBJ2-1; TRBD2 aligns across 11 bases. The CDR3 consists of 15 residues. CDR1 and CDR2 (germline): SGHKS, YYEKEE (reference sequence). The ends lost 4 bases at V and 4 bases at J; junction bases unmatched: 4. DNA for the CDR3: TGTGCCAGCAGCATGACTAGCGGGACTTACAATGAGCAGTTCTTC. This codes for CASSMTSGTYNEQFF. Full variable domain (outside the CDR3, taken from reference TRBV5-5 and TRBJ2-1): DAGVTQSPTHLIKTRGQQVTLRCSPISGHKSVSWYQQVLGQGPQFIFQYYEKEERGRGNFPDRFSARQFPNYSSELNVNALLLGDSALYLCASSMTSGTYNEQFFGPGTRLTVL.

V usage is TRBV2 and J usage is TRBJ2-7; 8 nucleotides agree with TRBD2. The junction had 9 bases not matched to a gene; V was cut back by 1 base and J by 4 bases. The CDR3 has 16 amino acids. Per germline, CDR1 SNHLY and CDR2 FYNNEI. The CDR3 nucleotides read TGTGCCAGCAGTGAAGTGGCGGGACTAGTGGGTTACGAGCAGTACTTC. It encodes CASSEVAGLVGYEQYF.

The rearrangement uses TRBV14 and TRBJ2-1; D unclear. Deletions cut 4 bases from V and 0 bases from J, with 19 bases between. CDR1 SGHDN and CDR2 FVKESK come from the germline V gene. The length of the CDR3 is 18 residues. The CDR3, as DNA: TGTGCCAGCAGCCCTCAGTACCCTAACCCGAGCTCCTACAATGAGCAGTTCTTC. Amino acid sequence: CASSPQYPNPSSYNEQFF.

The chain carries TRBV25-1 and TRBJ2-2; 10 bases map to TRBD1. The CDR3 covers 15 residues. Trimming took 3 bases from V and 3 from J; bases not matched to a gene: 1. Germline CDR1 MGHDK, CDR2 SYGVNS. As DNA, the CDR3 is TGTGCCAGCAGTGAGGACAGGGGGTACACCGGGGAGCTGTTTTTT. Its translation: CASSEDRGYTGELFF.

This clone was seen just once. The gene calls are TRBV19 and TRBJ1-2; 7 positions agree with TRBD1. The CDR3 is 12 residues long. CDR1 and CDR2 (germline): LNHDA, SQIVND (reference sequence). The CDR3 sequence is CAATTQGEGYTF. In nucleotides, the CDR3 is TGTGCTGCAACCACTCAGGGGGAGGGCTACACCTTC.

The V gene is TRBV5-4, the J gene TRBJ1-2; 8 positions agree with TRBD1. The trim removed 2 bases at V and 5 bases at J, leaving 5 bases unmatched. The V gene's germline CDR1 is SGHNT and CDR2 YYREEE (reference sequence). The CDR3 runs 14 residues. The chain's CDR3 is CASSFPYRGYGYTF. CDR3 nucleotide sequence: TGTGCCAGCAGCTTTCCCTACAGGGGGTATGGCTACACCTTC.